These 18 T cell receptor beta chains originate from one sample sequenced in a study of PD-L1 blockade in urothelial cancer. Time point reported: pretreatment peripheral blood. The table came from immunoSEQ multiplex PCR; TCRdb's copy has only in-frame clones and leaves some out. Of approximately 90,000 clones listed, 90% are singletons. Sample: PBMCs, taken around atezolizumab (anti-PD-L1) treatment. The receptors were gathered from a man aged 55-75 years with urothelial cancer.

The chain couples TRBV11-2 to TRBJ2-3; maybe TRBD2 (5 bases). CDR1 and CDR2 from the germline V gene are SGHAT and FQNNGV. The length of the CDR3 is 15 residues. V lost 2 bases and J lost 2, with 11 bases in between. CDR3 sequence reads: CASSLMSAATDTQYF. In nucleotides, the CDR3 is TGTGCCAGCAGCTTAATGTCAGCGGCCACAGATACGCAGTATTTT.

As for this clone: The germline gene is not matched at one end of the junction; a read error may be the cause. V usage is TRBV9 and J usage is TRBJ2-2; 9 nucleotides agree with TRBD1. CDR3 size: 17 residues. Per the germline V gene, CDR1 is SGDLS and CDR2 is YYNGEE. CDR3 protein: CASSVAWTGAKTGELFF. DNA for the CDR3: TGTGCCAGCAGCGTAGCCTGGACAGGGGCGAAAACCGGGGAGCTGTTTTTT.

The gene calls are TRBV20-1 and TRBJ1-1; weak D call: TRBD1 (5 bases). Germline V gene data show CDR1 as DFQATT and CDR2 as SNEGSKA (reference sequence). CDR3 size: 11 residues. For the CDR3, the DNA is TGCAGGATGACAGTGAACACTGAAGCTTTCTTT. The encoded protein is CRMTVNTEAFF.

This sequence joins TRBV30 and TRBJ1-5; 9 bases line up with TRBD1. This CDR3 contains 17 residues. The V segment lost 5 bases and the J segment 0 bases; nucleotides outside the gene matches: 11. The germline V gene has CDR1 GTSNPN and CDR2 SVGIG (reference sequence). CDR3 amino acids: CAWSPLGQGYSNQPQHF. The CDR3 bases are TGTGCCTGGTCACCCTTGGGACAGGGATATAGCAATCAGCCCCAGCATTTT. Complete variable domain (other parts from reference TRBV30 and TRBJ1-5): SQTIHQWPATLVQPVGSPLSLECTVEGTSNPNLYWYRQAAGRGLQLLFYSVGIGQISSEVPQNLSASRPQDRQFILSSKKLLLSDSGFYLCAWSPLGQGYSNQPQHFGDGTRLSIL.

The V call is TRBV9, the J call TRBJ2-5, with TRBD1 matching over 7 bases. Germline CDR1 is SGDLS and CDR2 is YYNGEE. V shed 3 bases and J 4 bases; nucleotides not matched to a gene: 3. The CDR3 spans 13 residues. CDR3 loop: CASSARQGETQYF. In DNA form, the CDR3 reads TGTGCCAGCAGCGCCCGACAGGGAGAGACCCAGTACTTC.

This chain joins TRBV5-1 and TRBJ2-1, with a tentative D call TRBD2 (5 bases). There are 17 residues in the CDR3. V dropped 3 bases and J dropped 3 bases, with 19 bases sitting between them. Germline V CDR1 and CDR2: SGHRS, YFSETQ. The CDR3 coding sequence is TGCGCCAGCAGCTATCGCGGTGGGCGGGCCATCTACAATGAGCAGTTCTTC. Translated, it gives CASSYRGGRAIYNEQFF.

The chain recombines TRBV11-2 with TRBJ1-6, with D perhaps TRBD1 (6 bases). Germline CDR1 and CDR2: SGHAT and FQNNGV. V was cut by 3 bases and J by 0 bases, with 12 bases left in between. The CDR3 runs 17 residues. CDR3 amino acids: CASSLRGLSSYNSPLHF. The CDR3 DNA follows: TGTGCCAGCAGCTTGAGGGGGTTAAGCTCCTATAATTCACCCCTCCACTTT.

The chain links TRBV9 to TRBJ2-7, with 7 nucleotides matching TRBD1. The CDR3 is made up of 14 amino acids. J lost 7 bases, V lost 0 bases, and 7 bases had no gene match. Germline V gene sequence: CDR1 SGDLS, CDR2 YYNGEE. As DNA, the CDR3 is TGTGCCAGCAGCGTAGATAGGACAGGTAGTGAGCAGTACTTC. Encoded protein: CASSVDRTGSEQYF.

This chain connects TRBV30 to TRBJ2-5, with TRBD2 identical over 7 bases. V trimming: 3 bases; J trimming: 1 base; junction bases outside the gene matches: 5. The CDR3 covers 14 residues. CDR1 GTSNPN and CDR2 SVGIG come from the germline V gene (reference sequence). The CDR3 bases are TGTGCCTGGAGGTTAGCGGGTTTCCAAGAGACCCAGTACTTC. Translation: CAWRLAGFQETQYF.

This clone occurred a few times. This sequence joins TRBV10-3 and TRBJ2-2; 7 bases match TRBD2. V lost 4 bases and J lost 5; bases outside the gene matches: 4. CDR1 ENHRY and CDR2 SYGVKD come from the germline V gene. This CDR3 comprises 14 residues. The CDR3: CAISGSAGTGELFF. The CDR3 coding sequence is TGTGCCATCAGTGGATCAGCGGGGACCGGGGAGCTGTTTTTT.

The chain's CDR3 is CASSNSVQPQHF. The CDR3 nucleotides are TGTGCCAGCAGTAATTCAGTGCAGCCCCAGCATTTT. The V call is TRBV28, the J call TRBJ1-5; D call uncertain. The CDR3 sequence is 12 residues long. With 5 bases removed from V and 7 bases from J, the gap between germline ends came to 9 bases. Germline V gene sequence: CDR1 MDHEN, CDR2 SYDVKM.

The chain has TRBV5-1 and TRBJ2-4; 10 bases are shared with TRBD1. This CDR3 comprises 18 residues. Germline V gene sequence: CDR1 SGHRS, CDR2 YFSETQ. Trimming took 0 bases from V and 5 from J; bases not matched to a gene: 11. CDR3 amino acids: CASSLGNRTGGEENIQYF. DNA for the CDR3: TGCGCCAGCAGCTTGGGGAACCGGACAGGGGGTGAGGAAAACATTCAGTACTTC.

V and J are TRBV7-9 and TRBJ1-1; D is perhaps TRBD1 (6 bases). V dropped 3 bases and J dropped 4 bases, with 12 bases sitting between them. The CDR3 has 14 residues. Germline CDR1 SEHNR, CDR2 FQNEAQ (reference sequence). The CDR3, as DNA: TGTGCCAGCAGCTTGACGGCGGGGGCCACTGAAGCTTTCTTT. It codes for CASSLTAGATEAFF.

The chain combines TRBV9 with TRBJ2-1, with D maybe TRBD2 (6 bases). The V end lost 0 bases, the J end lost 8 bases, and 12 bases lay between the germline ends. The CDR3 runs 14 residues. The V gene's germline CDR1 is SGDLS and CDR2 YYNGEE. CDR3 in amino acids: CASSVGPWGDEQFF. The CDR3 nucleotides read TGTGCCAGCAGCGTAGGGCCGTGGGGGGATGAGCAGTTCTTC.

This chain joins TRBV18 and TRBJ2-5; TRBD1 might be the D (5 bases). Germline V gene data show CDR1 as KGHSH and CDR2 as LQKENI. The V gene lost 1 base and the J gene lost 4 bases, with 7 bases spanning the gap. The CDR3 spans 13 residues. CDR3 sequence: CASSPRGGETQYF. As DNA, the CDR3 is TGTGCCAGCTCACCACGGGGCGGAGAGACCCAGTACTTC. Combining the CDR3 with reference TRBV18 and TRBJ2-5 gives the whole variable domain NAGVMQNPRHLVRRRGQEARLRCSPMKGHSHVYWYRQLPEEGLKFMVYLQKENIIDESGMPKERFSAEFPKEGPSILRIQQVVRGDSAAYFCASSPRGGETQYFGPGTRLLVL.

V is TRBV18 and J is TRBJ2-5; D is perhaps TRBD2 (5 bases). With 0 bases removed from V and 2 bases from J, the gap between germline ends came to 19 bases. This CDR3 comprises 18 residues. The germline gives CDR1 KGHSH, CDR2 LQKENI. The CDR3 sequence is CASSPPRGTGEIQETQYF. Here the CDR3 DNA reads TGTGCCAGCTCACCACCACGGGGTACTGGTGAAATTCAAGAGACCCAGTACTTC.

CDR3 amino acids: CASSYSISGVQPQHF. The CDR3 DNA reads TGTGCCAGCAGTTACTCGATATCGGGGGTTCAGCCCCAGCATTTT. The chain has TRBV6-6 and TRBJ1-5; possibly TRBD1 for D (5 bases). Trimming took 0 bases from V and 6 from J, leaving 12 bases between them. Germline CDR1 MNHNY, CDR2 SVGAGI (reference sequence). This CDR3 comprises 15 residues.

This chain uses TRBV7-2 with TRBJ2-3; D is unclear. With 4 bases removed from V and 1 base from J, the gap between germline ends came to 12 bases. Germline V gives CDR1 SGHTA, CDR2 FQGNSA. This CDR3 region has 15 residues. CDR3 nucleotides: TGTGCCAGCAGCTACGCCCCCCGGGGCACAGATACGCAGTATTTT. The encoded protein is CASSYAPRGTDTQYF.